A single T cell receptor (beta chain) is shown here with its context. CDR1 and CDR2 (germline): SGHRS, YFSETQ. The CDR3 is 19 amino acids. Trimming took 0 bases from V and 6 from J, leaving 25 bases between them. The data were taken from a study of T cell responses to AZD1222 COVID-19 vaccine. Data came from immunoSEQ multiplex PCR; TCRdb stores just in-frame clones and leaves some out. This table has 150,000 to 200,000 clones, around 92% appearing once. This chain uses TRBV5-1 with TRBJ2-1, with a possible D match to TRBD2 (5 bases). The source of this sequence is an adult in good health. Sequenced material: peripheral blood, taken on day 0 of AZD1222 vaccination. In nucleotides, the CDR3 is TGCGCCAGCAGCTTGGTGACGGCCGGGAACACAATAAGGGCCAATGAGCAGTTCTTC. The encoded protein is CASSLVTAGNTIRANEQFF.